The TCR beta chain under discussion was sequenced for a study of blood T cell repertoires in COVID-19. Study in general: Acute and convalescent COVID-19 samples came from the United States, Italy and Spain. Sources were T cells, B-cell-depleted T cells, or PBMCs; the material itself was cDNA or gDNA.

Authors' analysis steps: Estimation of nucleated cell counts was performed using reference gene primer amplification. Sequencing was performed with immunoSEQ multiplex PCR; in TCRdb, only in-frame clones are kept and a portion is missing. V and J calls and clone size come straight from that table; D and trimming were deduced from the DNA. The table has 150,000 to 200,000 clones, more than 75% seen once. Germline-derived CDR1 and CDR2 are SGHRS and YFSETQ. V shed 5 bases and J 3 bases; nucleotides not matched to a gene: 10. The CDR3 is made up of 15 amino acids. This receptor was taken from a human donor in a cohort sampled during active COVID-19. The gene calls are TRBV5-1 and TRBJ1-2, with 7 bases matching TRBD1. Sequencing used peripheral blood. The CDR3 reads CASSNPSGQYYGYTF. CDR3 bases: TGCGCCAGCAGTAACCCCTCGGGACAGTACTATGGCTACACCTTC.